This entry lists 17 T cell receptor beta chains sequenced from one sample in a study of early T cells in non-severe SARS-CoV-2 infection. TCRdb fed the 5' RACE reads into MiXCR, producing one record per CDR3 protein. The repertoire includes fewer than 85,000 distinct CDR3 sequences, 11% of them detected once, and around 13% sits in the top ten. The specimen comprised whole blood, sampled at baseline. The receptors here all came from an adult who was a healthcare worker with PCR-confirmed SARS-CoV-2 infection or an uninfected control (not recorded which).

This clonotype was picked up many times. The chain is built from TRBV20-1 and TRBJ2-5; TRBD2 aligns across 8 bases. This CDR3 is built from 15 residues. The junction had 10 bases not matched to a gene; V was cut back by 5 bases and J by 2 bases. CDR1 and CDR2 (germline): DFQATT, SNEGSKA (reference sequence). The CDR3 region has the DNA TGCAGTGCTTATAATGCGGGGGGTCGTCAAGAGACCCAGTACTTC. It yields the protein CSAYNAGGRQETQYF.

The V and J genes are TRBV3-1 and TRBJ2-5; D remains unclear. There are 14 residues in the CDR3. V was pared by 4 bases and J by 2 bases, with 11 bases between. From germline, CDR1 is LGHDT and CDR2 YNNKEL (reference sequence). CDR3 region: CASSRGAAQETQYF. In nucleotides, the CDR3 is TGTGCCAGCAGCCGAGGAGCTGCACAAGAGACCCAGTACTTC.

This clonotype was observed at least ten times. This chain connects TRBV28 to TRBJ1-5, with TRBD1 identical over 7 bases. The CDR3 sequence is 18 residues long. The V and J ends lost 7 bases and 5 bases, in that order; junction bases with no gene match: 20. Germline V CDR1 and CDR2: MDHEN, SYDVKM. CDR3 nucleotides: TGTGCCAGCAAACTCGAGACAGGGTTTCTCGGGAAGTATCAGCCCCAGCATTTT. Protein: CASKLETGFLGKYQPQHF.

This chain uses TRBV6-5 with TRBJ1-2, with a weak D call TRBD1 (6 bases). CDR1 and CDR2 (germline): MNHEY, SVGAGI. This CDR3 comprises 14 residues. V lost 4 bases and J lost 7, with 16 bases in between. The CDR3 is CASSSGRGYVGYTF. The DNA for the CDR3 is TGTGCCAGCAGTTCCGGCAGGGGTTATGTTGGCTACACCTTC.

Ten or more counts support this clonotype. This chain links TRBV21-1 with TRBJ2-1; whether TRBD1, the table's D call, matches the DNA was not checked. TRBV21-1 is reported as a pseudogene. This CDR3 is 15 amino acids long. DNA for the CDR3: TGTGCCAGCCCAAACCGGGTCTCCATTCTGGATGAGCAGTTCTTC. It yields the protein CASPNRVSILDEQFF.

In DNA form, the CDR3 reads TGTGCTAGTGGCCGGGGACAGCCCAACAATGAGCAGTTCTTC. This encodes CASGRGQPNNEQFF. The chain combines TRBV12-5 with TRBJ2-1; 7 nucleotides line up with TRBD1. Germline V gene data show CDR1 as LGHNT and CDR2 as FRNRAP. This CDR3 comprises 14 residues. Trimming at V came to 6 bases and at J to 5 bases, leaving 7 bases not matched to a gene.

The DNA for the CDR3 is TGCAGCGGGACAGCGAACACTGAAGCTTTCTTT. This sequence encodes CSGTANTEAFF. The genes are TRBV29-1 and TRBJ1-1; tentative D call: TRBD1 (6 bases). V lost 7 bases, J lost 1 base, and 7 bases lay in between. CDR1 SQVTM and CDR2 ANQGSEA come from the germline V gene. The CDR3 runs to 11 residues.

This clonotype came up many times. The chain joins TRBV11-2 to TRBJ2-3; D might be TRBD2 (5 bases). This CDR3 spans 15 amino acids. V dropped 5 bases and J dropped 0 bases, with 12 bases sitting between them. Germline V CDR1 and CDR2: SGHAT, FQNNGV. CDR3 in amino acids: CASSPQRTSTDTQYF. The CDR3 nucleotides read TGTGCCAGCAGCCCTCAGCGGACTAGCACAGATACGCAGTATTTT.

This clonotype was detected many times. The chain combines TRBV2 with TRBJ1-1; D gene unclear. CDR3 size: 13 residues. The germline V and J ends were trimmed by 6 bases and 0 bases, with 8 bases remaining between them. Germline CDR1 SNHLY, CDR2 FYNNEI. The CDR3: CASRGSMNTEAFF. DNA of the CDR3: TGTGCCAGCAGAGGCTCTATGAACACTGAAGCTTTCTTT.

Many counts were recorded for this clonotype. The chain couples TRBV20-1 to TRBJ2-3, with 14 bases that match TRBD2. Germline loops: CDR1 DFQATT, CDR2 SNEGSKA (reference sequence). The CDR3 has 15 amino acids. V shed 5 bases and J 7 bases; nucleotides not matched to a gene: 8. The CDR3 loop reads CSAAPTSGGANTQYF. The CDR3 nucleotides are TGCAGTGCTGCCCCGACTAGCGGGGGGGCGAATACGCAGTATTTT.

The gene calls are TRBV20-1 and TRBJ2-3, with unresolved D. The CDR3 is made up of 16 amino acids. Germline CDR1 reads DFQATT; CDR2 reads SNEGSKA (reference sequence). Trimming left V 1 base short and J 2 bases short, with 16 bases between. CDR3 sequence: CSARALVLSPTDTQYF. CDR3 nucleotide sequence: TGCAGTGCTAGAGCTTTGGTTCTATCCCCCACAGATACGCAGTATTTT.

This clonotype occurred a few times. This chain links TRBV20-1 with TRBJ2-7; D tentatively fits TRBD1 or TRBD2 (5 bases each). CDR3 length equals 12 residues. The V gene lost 4 bases and the J gene lost 6 bases, with 13 bases spanning the gap. Germline V gene sequence: CDR1 DFQATT, CDR2 SNEGSKA (reference sequence). The CDR3 DNA is TGCAGTGCTATAGGGACCGCTACCGAGCAGTACTTC. This sequence encodes CSAIGTATEQYF.

The CDR3: CATSDPGTSGSNEQFF. In DNA form, the CDR3 reads TGTGCCACCAGTGATCCCGGGACTAGCGGTAGCAATGAGCAGTTCTTC. V gene TRBV24-1 combines with J gene TRBJ2-1, with 11 bases lining up with TRBD2. CDR3 size: 16 residues. Germline V lookup: CDR1 KGHDR, CDR2 SFDVKD. With 3 bases clipped from V and 6 bases from J, the junction kept 6 bases outside the gene matches.

J is TRBJ1-1 and V is TRBV18; D gene uncertain. V was trimmed by 2 bases and J by 4 bases, leaving 8 bases between them. Germline CDR1 KGHSH, CDR2 LQKENI. The CDR3 length is 13 residues. The CDR3 DNA sequence: TGTGCCAGCTCACCAAGAGAGACCACTGAAGCTTTCTTT. It codes for CASSPRETTEAFF.

The chain carries TRBV16 and TRBJ2-7; no clear D. The CDR3 runs 13 residues. Per germline, CDR1 KGHSY and CDR2 FQNENV. Trimming took off 3 bases at V and 2 bases at J, with 8 bases between the two ends. The DNA for the CDR3 is TGTGCCAGCAGCCAGGACCGAGCCTACGAGCAGTACTTC. It yields the protein CASSQDRAYEQYF. The full variable domain, its missing parts supplied by reference TRBV16 and TRBJ2-7, is GEEVAQTPKHLVRGEGQKAKLYCAPIKGHSYVFWYQQVLKNEFKFLISFQNENVFDETGMPKERFSAKCLPNSPCSLEIQATKLEDSAVYFCASSQDRAYEQYFGPGTRLTVT.

This clonotype appeared once. The gene calls are TRBV30 and TRBJ1-2; a weak D match, TRBD1 (6 bases). Trimming took 3 bases from V and 2 from J, leaving 10 bases between them. The V gene's germline CDR1 is GTSNPN and CDR2 SVGIG (reference sequence). This CDR3 contains 13 residues. CDR3 DNA: TGTGCCTGGAGCCCACAGGGAAACTATGGCTACACCTTC. Protein sequence: CAWSPQGNYGYTF.

V and J are TRBV7-2 and TRBJ1-2; D is undetermined. V was clipped by 5 bases and J by 0 bases, with 10 bases between them. Per the germline V gene, CDR1 is SGHTA and CDR2 is FQGNSA. The CDR3 covers 14 residues. For the CDR3, the DNA is TGTGCCAGCAGCCCTCACCTTCCTAACTATGGCTACACCTTC. This sequence encodes CASSPHLPNYGYTF.